This T cell receptor (beta chain) was captured by sequencing in a study of spatial heterogeneity in lung cancer. Germline V gene sequence: CDR1 SEHNR, CDR2 FQNEAQ (reference sequence). The junction had 4 bases not matched to a gene; V was cut back by 5 bases and J by 3 bases. CDR3 length equals 15 residues. Remarks on this clonotype: This may be a read error, as it is one base from a much larger clone.

From the 5' RACE reads, TCRdb called clonotypes with MiXCR, one entry per CDR3 protein. The table has 20,000 or so distinct CDR3 sequences, less than 3.5% seen once. Time point described: sample taken at primary tumor resection. Whole RNA, isolated from tumor, nontumor lung or frozen PBMC, was sequenced without prior sorting. The sequenced sample was PBMCs, obtained at surgery. This receptor was obtained from a female donor with early-stage non-small cell lung cancer. The chain combines TRBV7-9 with TRBJ2-2; 9 bases map to TRBD2. The CDR3 sequence is CASSASGRHTGELFF. The CDR3 DNA is TGTGCCAGCAGCGCGAGCGGGAGGCACACCGGGGAGCTGTTTTTT.